A single T cell receptor beta chain is shown here with its context. This sample was taken from a study of cytomegalovirus exposure and HLA in healthy donors. Trimming removed 2 bases from V and 7 bases from J; junction bases left unmatched: 12. Germline loops: CDR1 SGHKS, CDR2 YYEKEE (reference sequence). The CDR3 is made up of 16 amino acids. The PCR had 60 Vbeta and 13 Jbeta primers. Assay used: immunoSEQ multiplex PCR; TCRdb lists only in-frame clones, some missing. The sample shows about 160,000 clones, about 80% of them seen only once. V usage is TRBV5-5 and J usage is TRBJ1-2, with 9 bases that match TRBD1. This sequence originates from a girl between 10 and 17 years old in good health and CMV-seropositive. The sequenced sample consisted of PBMCs. CDR3 loop: CASSLFGTGSLGGYTF. For the CDR3, the DNA is TGTGCCAGCAGCTTATTTGGGACAGGGAGCCTCGGTGGCTACACCTTC.